This T cell receptor beta chain was identified during a study of CD8 T cells in ankylosing spondylitis. General study findings and limits: The study identified a TCR beta motif of several highly homologous variants that appeared characteristic of ankylosing spondylitis blood.

To note about this clonotype: Its specificity is unknown.

Via MiXCR, TCRdb re-called the 5' RACE reads, giving one row per CDR3 protein. The table includes about 110,000 distinct CDR3 sequences, 24% detected once. The sample taken for sequencing was synovial fluid, either unsorted or a sorted T cell fraction (not recorded which). This TCR was sampled from a male donor with ankylosing spondylitis.

CDR3 amino acids: CASSLVVAAGQETQYF. In DNA form, the CDR3 reads TGTGCCAGCAGCTTAGTGGTAGCGGCAGGACAAGAGACCCAGTACTTC. The rearrangement joins TRBV11-1 to TRBJ2-5; tentative D call: TRBD2 (6 bases). The V and J ends lost 1 base and 2 bases respectively, with 14 bases between them. CDR1 is SGHAT, CDR2 FQDESV, per germline (reference sequence). CDR3 length: 16 residues.